This passage covers 10 T cell receptor beta chains from one sample sequenced in a study of blood T cells in healthy people across ages. Primers used in a second PCR of about 6 to 11 cycles were a sample-barcoded 5' primer and a J-beta primer mix. Using its own MiXCR run on the 5' RACE reads, TCRdb lists one record per CDR3 protein. Among roughly 930,000 distinct CDR3 sequences listed, around 48% were seen once. Input material: blood. The receptors stem from a man aged 25-45 years in good health.

This clonotype was counted ten times or more. The gene calls are TRBV7-2 and TRBJ2-7; D uncertain. CDR3 length: 12 residues. Trimming removed 2 bases from V and 3 bases from J, with 5 bases in between. Germline lookup yields CDR1 SGHTA and CDR2 FQGNSA. The CDR3 loop is CASSLSHYEQYF. In DNA form, the CDR3 reads TGTGCCAGCAGCTTATCACACTACGAGCAGTACTTC.

This chain connects TRBV4-2 to TRBJ2-3; 9 bases align to TRBD2. CDR3 length: 18 residues. The trim removed 4 bases at V and 0 bases at J, leaving 11 bases unmatched. Germline-derived CDR1 and CDR2 are LGHNA and YNFKEQ. In DNA form, the CDR3 reads TGTGCCAGCAGCCTTAGCGGGGGCCCTATAGCTAGCACAGATACGCAGTATTTT. Translated, it gives CASSLSGGPIASTDTQYF.

The rearrangement links TRBV28 to TRBJ1-5; tentatively, D is TRBD1 (5 bases). Per germline, CDR1 MDHEN and CDR2 SYDVKM. The CDR3 is 16 amino acids. The V and J ends lost 7 bases and 3 bases respectively, with 19 bases between them. As DNA, the CDR3 is TGTGCCAGCATCATCGGGGGGTTGGGGGACAATCAGCCCCAGCATTTT. Its protein is CASIIGGLGDNQPQHF.

The table lists this clonotype with a few counts. V gene TRBV9 combines with J gene TRBJ2-1; D may be TRBD1 or TRBD2 (6 bases each). CDR3 size: 16 residues. V shed 0 bases and J shed 0 bases, with 10 bases lying between them. Germline V gene lookup returns CDR1 SGDLS and CDR2 YYNGEE. This CDR3 reads CASSVEGGSSYNEQFF. The CDR3 DNA sequence: TGTGCCAGCAGCGTAGAGGGGGGCAGCTCCTACAATGAGCAGTTCTTC.

This chain joins TRBV7-2 and TRBJ1-2; no clear D gene. Germline CDR1 SGHTA, CDR2 FQGNSA. The CDR3 loop spans 13 amino acids. Trimming removed 5 bases at V and 5 bases at J, with 12 bases between. The DNA for the CDR3 is TGTGCCAGCAGCCCCCCGCCCGGGTATGGCTACACCTTC. This gives the protein CASSPPPGYGYTF.

This clonotype was seen more than once but under ten times. The gene calls are TRBV28 and TRBJ1-2, with a tentative D call TRBD1 (5 bases). This CDR3 is built from 15 residues. V was cut by 5 bases and J by 3 bases, with 16 bases left in between. Germline CDR1 MDHEN, CDR2 SYDVKM. The CDR3 loop reads CASSPPVGRHYGYTF. Written as DNA, the CDR3 is TGTGCCAGCAGTCCCCCAGTGGGGCGGCACTATGGCTACACCTTC.

This sequence joins TRBV7-3 and TRBJ2-1, with 10 bases lining up with TRBD2. The CDR3 loop spans 15 amino acids. V was pared by 3 bases and J by 4 bases, with 3 bases of the junction left unmatched. The V gene's germline CDR1 is SGHTA and CDR2 FQGTGA. CDR3 in DNA: TGTGCCAGCAGCTTCCGTAGCGGGGGGTACAATGAGCAGTTCTTC. As protein: CASSFRSGGYNEQFF.

The chain carries TRBV9 and TRBJ1-1, with a possible D match to TRBD1 (5 bases). Between the trimmed V and J ends, which lost 4 bases and 8 bases, there was a span of 18 bases. The CDR3 contains 14 residues. Germline loops: CDR1 SGDLS, CDR2 YYNGEE. CDR3 DNA: TGTGCCAGCAGCCCCGATGGGGGAGTGAGAGAAGCTTTCTTT. Protein: CASSPDGGVREAFF.

This clonotype was counted a few times. The chain uses TRBV6-5 and TRBJ1-1; maybe TRBD1 (5 bases). This CDR3 comprises 15 residues. Trimming shortened V by 4 bases and J by 3 bases, and 15 bases separated the two germline ends. Germline CDR1 and CDR2: MNHEY and SVGAGI. Here the CDR3 DNA reads TGTGCCAGCAGTTTCTCCCTCAGGGTTGACACTGAAGCTTTCTTT. Encoded protein: CASSFSLRVDTEAFF.

V usage is TRBV20-1 and J usage is TRBJ1-5, with D uncertain. The V end lost 6 bases, the J end lost 0 bases, and 9 bases lay between the germline ends. CDR3 length: 13 residues. Germline V CDR1 and CDR2: DFQATT, SNEGSKA (reference sequence). The CDR3 region has the DNA TGCAGTGCCACTCAGTATAGCAATCAGCCCCAGCATTTT. Its translation: CSATQYSNQPQHF.